These T cell receptor beta chains were read from a single sample in a study of T-cell reconstitution after alpha-beta-depleted transplantation in children. TCRdb reprocessed the PCR reads via MiXCR and lists one record per CDR3 protein. Among 250,000 to 400,000 distinct CDR3 sequences listed, 23% were seen once. Source: PBMCs, mostly from graft donor cells, taken 180 days after TCRalphabeta/CD19-depleted stem cell transplant. These receptors were obtained from a male patient younger than 18 who had a stem cell transplant for acute lymphoblastic leukemia, so the T cells may come from the graft donor. The CDR3 runs from the conserved cysteine through the conserved F or W. Each record gives: V gene, D gene, J gene, clone size, CDR3 protein, CDR3 DNA. A D gene is named only where the DNA matches it firmly. Clone size appears in some rows only: once, few, many, or a class for an expanded clone.

V gene: TRBV24-1
D gene: NA
J gene: TRBJ2-2
clone size: NA
CDR3 protein: CATSPPPGTNTGELFF
CDR3 DNA: TGTGCCACCAGTCCCCCTCCAGGGACAAACACCGGGGAGCTGTTTTTT

V gene: TRBV5-1
D gene: TRBD2
J gene: TRBJ2-1
clone size: NA
CDR3 protein: CASSLAGGLVNEQFF
CDR3 DNA: TGCGCCAGCAGCTTGGCGGGGGGACTAGTCAATGAGCAGTTCTTC

V gene: TRBV29-1
D gene: NA
J gene: TRBJ2-2
clone size: NA
CDR3 protein: CSTRANTGELFF
CDR3 DNA: TGCAGCACTCGGGCGAACACCGGGGAGCTGTTTTTT

V gene: TRBV20-1
D gene: NA
J gene: TRBJ1-1
clone size: few
CDR3 protein: CSAEGGSTEAFF
CDR3 DNA: TGCAGTGCGGAGGGAGGAAGCACTGAAGCTTTCTTT

V gene: TRBV15
D gene: NA
J gene: TRBJ2-5
clone size: once
CDR3 protein: CATVGLTQETQYF
CDR3 DNA: TGTGCCACCGTAGGGCTAACCCAAGAGACCCAGTACTTC

V gene: TRBV4-2
D gene: NA
J gene: TRBJ2-7
clone size: once
CDR3 protein: CASSHLLNSGEQYF
CDR3 DNA: TGTGCCAGCAGCCATCTCCTAAATTCGGGCGAGCAGTACTTC

V gene: TRBV7-9
D gene: TRBD2
J gene: TRBJ2-7
clone size: NA
CDR3 protein: CASSLGLAEPYEQYF
CDR3 DNA: TGTGCCAGCAGCTTAGGTCTAGCGGAGCCCTACGAGCAGTACTTC

V gene: TRBV4-1
D gene: NA
J gene: TRBJ1-1
clone size: few
CDR3 protein: CASSQDPRGSTMNTEAFF
CDR3 DNA: TGCGCCAGCAGCCAAGACCCCAGGGGCTCTACCATGAACACTGAAGCTTTCTTT

V gene: TRBV10-3
D gene: NA
J gene: TRBJ2-7
clone size: NA
CDR3 protein: CAISESLVSYEQYF
CDR3 DNA: TGTGCCATCAGTGAGTCACTAGTTTCCTACGAGCAGTACTTC

V gene: TRBV9
D gene: NA
J gene: TRBJ1-6
clone size: NA
CDR3 protein: CASSALDGVDSPLHF
CDR3 DNA: TGTGCCAGCAGCGCCCTGGACGGTGTGGACTCACCCCTCCACTTT

V gene: TRBV12-3/TRBV12-4
D gene: NA
J gene: TRBJ1-1
clone size: NA
CDR3 protein: CASSLIRTPEAFF
CDR3 DNA: TGTGCCAGCAGTTTAATAAGGACTCCTGAAGCTTTCTTT

V gene: TRBV24-1
D gene: NA
J gene: TRBJ2-7
clone size: once
CDR3 protein: CATSGVTSYEQYF
CDR3 DNA: TGTGCCACCTCAGGGGTGACTTCCTACGAGCAGTACTTC

V gene: TRBV29-1
D gene: TRBD1
J gene: TRBJ2-2
clone size: NA
CDR3 protein: CSVINRTGMNTGELFF
CDR3 DNA: TGCAGCGTCATCAATCGGACAGGGATGAACACCGGGGAGCTGTTTTTT

V gene: TRBV5-1
D gene: TRBD2
J gene: TRBJ2-1
clone size: many
CDR3 protein: CASSLRLAGVNEQFF
CDR3 DNA: TGTGCCAGCAGCTTGAGACTAGCGGGAGTCAATGAGCAGTTCTTC

V gene: TRBV7-9
D gene: NA
J gene: TRBJ1-1
clone size: many
CDR3 protein: CASSPRPEKAFF
CDR3 DNA: TGTGCCAGCAGTCCCCGACCGGAGAAAGCTTTCTTT

V gene: TRBV5-1
D gene: TRBD1
J gene: TRBJ1-4
clone size: NA
CDR3 protein: CASRRDRGRVYEKLFF
CDR3 DNA: TGCGCCAGCAGGCGGGACAGAGGACGAGTCTACGAAAAACTGTTTTTT

V gene: TRBV5-1
D gene: NA
J gene: TRBJ2-7
clone size: NA
CDR3 protein: CASSLAGDWVSYEQYF
CDR3 DNA: TGCGCCAGCAGCTTGGCCGGGGACTGGGTCTCCTACGAGCAGTACTTC

V gene: TRBV6-5
D gene: NA
J gene: TRBJ2-1
clone size: NA
CDR3 protein: CASSYSSWGRNEQFF
CDR3 DNA: TGTGCCAGCAGTTACTCGAGTTGGGGGCGCAATGAGCAGTTCTTC

V gene: TRBV19
D gene: NA
J gene: TRBJ2-7
clone size: NA
CDR3 protein: CASSKGGIFYEQYF
CDR3 DNA: TGTGCCAGTAGTAAAGGCGGGATCTTCTACGAGCAGTACTTC

V gene: TRBV3-1
D gene: NA
J gene: TRBJ2-5
clone size: few
CDR3 protein: CASRLRDGGETQYF
CDR3 DNA: TGTGCCAGCAGACTCCGGGACGGTGGGGAGACCCAGTACTTC

V gene: TRBV20-1
D gene: NA
J gene: TRBJ1-2
clone size: NA
CDR3 protein: CSAYWRQRGDTF
CDR3 DNA: TGCAGTGCCTACTGGCGGCAGCGGGGCGACACCTTC

V gene: TRBV4-1
D gene: TRBD2
J gene: TRBJ2-7
clone size: NA
CDR3 protein: CASSLFWAGGTLEQYF
CDR3 DNA: TGCGCCAGCAGCCTCTTTTGGGCGGGAGGAACCTTGGAGCAGTACTTC

V gene: TRBV6-5
D gene: NA
J gene: TRBJ1-5
clone size: few
CDR3 protein: CASSYSLNQPQHF
CDR3 DNA: TGTGCCAGCAGTTACTCCTTGAATCAGCCCCAGCATTTT

V gene: TRBV5-1
D gene: TRBD2
J gene: TRBJ2-5
clone size: few
CDR3 protein: CASSLTSGSETQYF
CDR3 DNA: TGCGCCAGCAGCTTGACTAGCGGGAGTGAGACCCAGTACTTC

V gene: TRBV19
D gene: NA
J gene: TRBJ2-2
clone size: NA
CDR3 protein: CASNPLEGVAGELFF
CDR3 DNA: TGTGCCAGTAACCCGTTAGAAGGGGTCGCCGGGGAGCTGTTTTTT

V gene: TRBV4-1
D gene: NA
J gene: TRBJ2-5
clone size: few
CDR3 protein: CASSHRTVQETQYF
CDR3 DNA: TGCGCCAGCAGCCACCGGACAGTCCAAGAGACCCAGTACTTC

V gene: TRBV15
D gene: NA
J gene: TRBJ2-7
clone size: few
CDR3 protein: CATSRDWREGSEQYF
CDR3 DNA: TGTGCCACCAGCAGAGACTGGCGCGAGGGTTCAGAGCAGTACTTC

V gene: TRBV4-2
D gene: NA
J gene: TRBJ2-1
clone size: few
CDR3 protein: CASSQTGASYNEQFF
CDR3 DNA: TGTGCCAGCAGCCAAACCGGGGCTAGCTACAATGAGCAGTTCTTC

V gene: TRBV10-3
D gene: NA
J gene: TRBJ2-7
clone size: NA
CDR3 protein: CAISEATGREQYF
CDR3 DNA: TGTGCCATCAGTGAGGCGACAGGTCGCGAGCAGTACTTC

V gene: TRBV5-1
D gene: NA
J gene: TRBJ1-4
clone size: NA
CDR3 protein: CASSHRDTATNEKLFF
CDR3 DNA: TGCGCCAGCAGCCACCGGGACACCGCAACTAATGAAAAACTGTTTTTT

V gene: TRBV29-1
D gene: TRBD2
J gene: TRBJ2-1
clone size: NA
CDR3 protein: CSVSTSGSGHNEQFF
CDR3 DNA: TGCAGCGTTTCGACTAGCGGGAGCGGACACAATGAGCAGTTCTTC

V gene: TRBV6-1
D gene: NA
J gene: TRBJ2-7
clone size: many
CDR3 protein: CASSVGGEAYEQYF
CDR3 DNA: TGTGCCAGCAGCGTCGGCGGAGAAGCCTACGAGCAGTACTTC

V gene: TRBV5-1
D gene: NA
J gene: TRBJ2-5
clone size: few
CDR3 protein: CASSLENRRETQYF
CDR3 DNA: TGCGCCAGCAGCTTGGAGAACAGGAGGGAGACCCAGTACTTC

V gene: TRBV5-1
D gene: NA
J gene: TRBJ2-3
clone size: NA
CDR3 protein: CASSFGQISTDTQYF
CDR3 DNA: TGCGCCAGCAGCTTTGGACAGATAAGCACAGATACGCAGTATTTT

V gene: TRBV14
D gene: NA
J gene: TRBJ2-3
clone size: few
CDR3 protein: CASSQALTVRTDTQYF
CDR3 DNA: TGTGCCAGCAGCCAAGCCCTCACAGTTCGCACAGATACGCAGTATTTT

V gene: TRBV7-3
D gene: NA
J gene: TRBJ2-1
clone size: NA
CDR3 protein: CASSLISSSSSYNEQFF
CDR3 DNA: TGTGCCAGCAGCTTAATTTCCAGCAGTAGCTCCTACAATGAGCAGTTCTTC

V gene: TRBV7-2
D gene: NA
J gene: TRBJ2-7
clone size: NA
CDR3 protein: CASSFEKRSQQYF
CDR3 DNA: TGTGCCAGCAGCTTTGAGAAGAGGTCCCAGCAGTACTTC

V gene: TRBV10-3
D gene: TRBD1
J gene: TRBJ1-1
clone size: few
CDR3 protein: CAISGQGDTEAFF
CDR3 DNA: TGTGCCATCAGTGGACAGGGCGACACTGAAGCTTTCTTT

V gene: TRBV9
D gene: NA
J gene: TRBJ2-7
clone size: NA
CDR3 protein: CASSVAVTSSYEQYF
CDR3 DNA: TGTGCCAGCAGCGTAGCCGTCACCAGCTCCTACGAGCAGTACTTC

V gene: TRBV5-1
D gene: NA
J gene: TRBJ2-2
clone size: few
CDR3 protein: CASTPGQLNTGELFF
CDR3 DNA: TGCGCCAGCACCCCCGGACAGCTGAACACCGGGGAGCTGTTTTTT

V gene: TRBV20-1
D gene: NA
J gene: TRBJ2-7
clone size: many
CDR3 protein: CSASSINEQYF
CDR3 DNA: TGCAGTGCTAGTTCGATTAACGAGCAGTACTTC

V gene: TRBV29-1
D gene: NA
J gene: TRBJ2-7
clone size: few
CDR3 protein: CSVCLPTSYEQYF
CDR3 DNA: TGCAGCGTCTGCCTACCGACCTCCTACGAGCAGTACTTC

V gene: TRBV6-2/TRBV6-3
D gene: NA
J gene: TRBJ2-3
clone size: NA
CDR3 protein: CASSYQRKGTDTQYF
CDR3 DNA: TGTGCCAGCAGTTACCAGCGGAAAGGCACAGATACGCAGTATTTT

V gene: TRBV7-6
D gene: TRBD1
J gene: TRBJ1-1
clone size: NA
CDR3 protein: CASSSGTGPTSTEAFF
CDR3 DNA: TGTGCCAGCAGCTCCGGGACAGGGCCGACGAGCACTGAAGCTTTCTTT

V gene: TRBV7-8
D gene: NA
J gene: TRBJ2-1
clone size: NA
CDR3 protein: CASRLTSYNEQFF
CDR3 DNA: TGTGCCAGCAGGTTAACTAGCTACAATGAGCAGTTCTTC

V gene: TRBV18
D gene: NA
J gene: TRBJ2-3
clone size: few
CDR3 protein: CASSLTGTWGTDTQYF
CDR3 DNA: TGTGCCAGCTCTCTGACAGGAACCTGGGGTACAGATACGCAGTATTTT

V gene: TRBV6-5
D gene: NA
J gene: TRBJ2-1
clone size: few
CDR3 protein: CASSSLPITYNEQFF
CDR3 DNA: TGTGCCAGCAGTTCCTTACCTATCACCTACAATGAGCAGTTCTTC

V gene: TRBV7-2
D gene: NA
J gene: TRBJ2-3
clone size: NA
CDR3 protein: CASSLARSRTNTQYF
CDR3 DNA: TGTGCCAGCAGCTTAGCGAGATCTAGGACAAATACGCAGTATTTT

V gene: TRBV5-1
D gene: NA
J gene: TRBJ1-1
clone size: NA
CDR3 protein: CASSPASNTEAFF
CDR3 DNA: TGCGCCAGCAGCCCGGCTTCGAACACTGAAGCTTTCTTT

V gene: TRBV25-1
D gene: NA
J gene: TRBJ2-7
clone size: NA
CDR3 protein: CASKGGEQYF
CDR3 DNA: TGTGCCAGCAAGGGGGGCGAGCAGTACTTC

V gene: TRBV5-1
D gene: NA
J gene: TRBJ2-3
clone size: few
CDR3 protein: CASSLAWRDDTQYF
CDR3 DNA: TGCGCCAGCAGCTTGGCGTGGAGGGACGATACGCAGTATTTT

V gene: TRBV20-1
D gene: NA
J gene: TRBJ2-5
clone size: NA
CDR3 protein: CSASRQGGGPRTQYF
CDR3 DNA: TGCAGTGCTAGTCGGCAGGGTGGTGGCCCGAGGACCCAGTACTTC

V gene: TRBV3-1
D gene: NA
J gene: TRBJ2-3
clone size: few
CDR3 protein: CASSRSGASTDTQYF
CDR3 DNA: TGTGCCAGCAGCCGTAGCGGAGCTAGCACAGATACGCAGTATTTT

V gene: TRBV7-8
D gene: NA
J gene: TRBJ2-3
clone size: NA
CDR3 protein: CASSLGAVKQYF
CDR3 DNA: TGTGCCAGCAGCTTAGGAGCGGTTAAGCAGTATTTT

V gene: TRBV5-1
D gene: TRBD2
J gene: TRBJ2-1
clone size: many
CDR3 protein: CASSLTSGRVNEQFF
CDR3 DNA: TGCGCCAGCAGCTTGACTAGCGGGAGGGTCAATGAGCAGTTCTTC

V gene: TRBV12-3/TRBV12-4
D gene: TRBD2
J gene: TRBJ2-3
clone size: few
CDR3 protein: CASSFPPGLAGSDTQYF
CDR3 DNA: TGTGCCAGCAGTTTTCCGCCCGGACTAGCGGGGTCAGATACGCAGTATTTT

V gene: TRBV20-1
D gene: NA
J gene: TRBJ2-3
clone size: NA
CDR3 protein: CSARDTGFVSDTQYF
CDR3 DNA: TGCAGTGCTAGAGATACAGGGTTCGTTTCGGATACGCAGTATTTT

V gene: TRBV29-1
D gene: NA
J gene: TRBJ2-5
clone size: many
CDR3 protein: CSVRNPLAETQYF
CDR3 DNA: TGCAGCGTTCGGAATCCCCTCGCTGAGACCCAGTACTTC

V gene: TRBV4-1
D gene: TRBD2
J gene: TRBJ2-3
clone size: few
CDR3 protein: CASSQDGREGTDTQYF
CDR3 DNA: TGCGCCAGCAGCCAAGATGGGCGGGAGGGCACAGATACGCAGTATTTT

V gene: TRBV7-3
D gene: NA
J gene: TRBJ2-1
clone size: NA
CDR3 protein: CASSLNTNYRNEQFF
CDR3 DNA: TGTGCCAGCAGCTTAAATACCAATTACAGAAATGAGCAGTTCTTC